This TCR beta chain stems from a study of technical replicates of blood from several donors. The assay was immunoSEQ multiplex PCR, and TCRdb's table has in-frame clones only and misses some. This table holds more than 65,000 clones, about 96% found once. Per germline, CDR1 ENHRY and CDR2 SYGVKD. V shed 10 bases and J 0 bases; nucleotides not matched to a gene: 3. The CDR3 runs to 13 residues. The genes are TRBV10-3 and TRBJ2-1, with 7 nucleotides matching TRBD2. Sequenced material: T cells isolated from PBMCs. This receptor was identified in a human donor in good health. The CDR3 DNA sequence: TGTGCCACCCGGGAGGTCTCCTACAATGAGCAGTTCTTC. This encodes CATREVSYNEQFF.